Below, one T cell receptor (beta chain) is given with its context. The data were obtained in a study of lymphopenia after photon versus proton radiotherapy. Germline V gene sequence: CDR1 KGHSH, CDR2 LQKENI. V lost 5 bases, J lost 4 bases, and 15 bases lay in between. The CDR3 covers 15 residues. Profiling relied on immunoSEQ multiplex PCR, and the TCRdb table lists in-frame clones only, not all of them. The sample lists roughly 42,000 clones, over 75% occurring once. The receptor was isolated from a man between 40 and 49 years old with gastric cancer. The specimen was peripheral blood, collected from a patient treated with photon-based radiotherapy. This chain connects TRBV18 to TRBJ1-5, with D perhaps TRBD1 (5 bases). This CDR3 reads CASSSGGTRNQPQHF. CDR3 coding DNA: TGTGCCAGCTCATCGGGCGGGACCAGGAATCAGCCCCAGCATTTT.